There are many counts of the clone carrying this TCR beta chain. Its target is not known. Authors' analysis steps: The study's classifier, a distant-metastasis tool for papillary thyroid cancer, was built using CDR3 differences across clinicopathological groups. TCRdb reanalyzed the PCR reads via MiXCR. The V and J calls were not made by the authors but by TCRdb's processing. The data contain around 15,000 clones, about 32% of them singletons. This sample is drawn from a study of metastatic and nonmetastatic thyroid tumors. Study context: From malignant and benign thyroid patients, repertoires in blood and in tumor or nodule tissue were compared.

The CDR3 runs to 16 residues. Germline CDR1 DFQATT, CDR2 SNEGSKA (reference sequence). Every patient underwent thyroid surgery untreated. Study-wide points: Relative to benign nodules, malignant thyroid tumors were reportedly characterized by significantly elevated TCR beta diversity in blood and tumor.

The V call is TRBV20-1, the J call TRBJ2-3; 15 bases match TRBD2. Sample: tumor tissue. The receptor comes from a male donor with papillary thyroid cancer or a benign thyroid nodule (not recorded which). Some clones in this sample may be carry-over from other donors' samples. CDR3 sequence: CTLGGTSGGLTDTQYF. In nucleotides, the CDR3 is TGCACCCTAGGCGGGACTAGCGGGGGGCTCACAGATACGCAGTATTTT.